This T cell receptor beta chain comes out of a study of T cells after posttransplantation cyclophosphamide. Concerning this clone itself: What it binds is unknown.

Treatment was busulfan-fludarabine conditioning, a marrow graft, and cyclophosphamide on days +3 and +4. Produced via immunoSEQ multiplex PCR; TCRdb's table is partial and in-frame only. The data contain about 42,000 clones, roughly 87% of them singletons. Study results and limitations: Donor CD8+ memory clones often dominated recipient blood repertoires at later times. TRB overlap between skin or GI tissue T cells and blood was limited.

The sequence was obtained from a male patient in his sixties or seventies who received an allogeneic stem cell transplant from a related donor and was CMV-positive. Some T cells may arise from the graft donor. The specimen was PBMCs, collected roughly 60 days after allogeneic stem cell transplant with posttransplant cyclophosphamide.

Here the CDR3 reads CASSQDPGQGKETQYF. In DNA, the CDR3 is TGTGCCAGCAGCCAAGATCCGGGACAGGGGAAAGAGACCCAGTACTTC. The chain carries TRBV4-2 and TRBJ2-5; 10 bases are shared with TRBD1. In germline, CDR1 is LGHNA, CDR2 YNFKEQ. The CDR3 runs to 16 residues. V shed 0 bases and J 3 bases; nucleotides not matched to a gene: 4.